This TCR beta chain was sequenced for a study of PD-1 blockade in classical Hodgkin lymphoma. The data were produced by immunoSEQ multiplex PCR, yet TCRdb's version contains in-frame clones alone and is incomplete. The data contain tens of thousands of clones, approximately 90% of them singletons. Broader study findings: Undefined causes, possibly disease activity or prior therapy, underlie the repertoire differences. Diminished baseline TCR diversity has been reported in newly diagnosed patients relative to healthy donors.

Trimming shortened V by 7 bases and J by 6 bases, and 16 bases separated the two germline ends. Per the germline V gene, CDR1 is MNHEY and CDR2 is SVGAGI. The CDR3 contains 13 residues. Note on this clone: The target antigen is unknown.

Relapses following autologous stem cell transplantation were seen in all patients, with brentuximab vedotin exposure varying. The rearrangement links TRBV6-5 to TRBJ2-7; tentatively, D is TRBD1 or TRBD2 (5 bases each). The sequence was obtained from a human donor with classical Hodgkin lymphoma. This specimen was peripheral blood mononuclear cells (PBMCs), taken at baseline. The DNA for the CDR3 is TGTGCCAGCACCAGCCCTGGGGGTCCCGAGCAGTACTTC. The encoded protein is CASTSPGGPEQYF.